These 29 T cell receptor beta chains were all obtained from the same sample, sequenced in a study of radiation and T cells in renal cell carcinoma. Time point indicated: baseline pretreatment blood. Described treatment: 15 Gy SBRT to primary tumor, nephrectomy 4 weeks later. Assay used: immunoSEQ multiplex PCR; TCRdb lists only in-frame clones, some missing. The sample includes about 88,000 clones, about 88% of them seen just once. The sample in question was blood, obtained from a patient whose treatment included radiotherapy and nephrectomy. These receptors were obtained from a man in his forties or fifties with renal cell carcinoma.

This chain joins TRBV30 and TRBJ1-2, with D uncertain. V lost 3 bases to trimming and J lost 0 bases, with 8 bases between them. The germline gives CDR1 GTSNPN, CDR2 SVGIG (reference sequence). This CDR3 contains 13 residues. CDR3: CAWSQVPNYGYTF. CDR3 DNA: TGTGCCTGGAGCCAGGTCCCTAACTATGGCTACACCTTC. The whole variable domain, filled in from reference TRBV30 and TRBJ1-2, reads SQTIHQWPATLVQPVGSPLSLECTVEGTSNPNLYWYRQAAGRGLQLLFYSVGIGQISSEVPQNLSASRPQDRQFILSSKKLLLSDSGFYLCAWSQVPNYGYTFGSGTRLTVV.

The rearrangement links TRBV7-9 to TRBJ2-3; D call uncertain. This CDR3 is built from 13 residues. The V gene lost 4 bases and the J gene lost 5 bases, with 10 bases spanning the gap. Germline CDR1 is SEHNR and CDR2 is FQNEAQ (reference sequence). CDR3 nucleotide sequence: TGTGCCAGCAGCTCCTCAGGAGAAGATACGCAGTATTTT. Translated, it gives CASSSSGEDTQYF.

This chain connects TRBV19 to TRBJ2-1; 10 bases align to TRBD2. The CDR3 is 15 residues long. Germline V gene data show CDR1 as LNHDA and CDR2 as SQIVND (reference sequence). Trimming removed 5 bases from V and 5 bases from J; junction bases left unmatched: 6. The CDR3 is CASSPRTSGNNEQFF. The CDR3 DNA sequence: TGTGCCAGTAGTCCCAGGACTAGCGGTAACAATGAGCAGTTCTTC.

The V gene is TRBV5-1, the J gene TRBJ1-1; possible D gene TRBD1, 6 bases. Between the trimmed V and J ends, which lost 2 bases and 4 bases, there was a span of 9 bases. In germline, CDR1 is SGHRS, CDR2 YFSETQ. This CDR3 has 13 residues. This chain's CDR3 is CASSLGQITEAFF. CDR3 DNA sequence: TGCGCCAGCAGCTTAGGACAGATCACTGAAGCTTTCTTT.

This chain links TRBV6-5 with TRBJ1-6; the D gene is possibly TRBD1 (6 bases). The CDR3 runs to 13 residues. With 5 bases removed from V and 10 bases from J, the gap between germline ends came to 12 bases. Germline CDR1 MNHEY, CDR2 SVGAGI. The CDR3 protein is CASSLTGNSPLHF. CDR3 DNA: TGTGCCAGCAGTCTTACAGGGAACTCACCCCTCCACTTT.

V and J are TRBV5-1 and TRBJ1-2; D possibly corresponds to TRBD1 (5 bases). Trimming cost V 4 bases and J 5 bases, with 15 bases left between them. This CDR3 is 14 amino acids long. CDR1 and CDR2 from the germline V gene are SGHRS and YFSETQ. DNA for the CDR3: TGCGCCAGCAGCCCCAAGAGGGGTGGTTATGGCTACACCTTC. Its translation is CASSPKRGGYGYTF.

V and J are TRBV30 and TRBJ1-2, with a tentative D call TRBD1 (5 bases). Trimming took off 5 bases at V and 0 bases at J, with 13 bases between the two ends. CDR3 length: 14 amino acids. Germline V CDR1 and CDR2: GTSNPN, SVGIG (reference sequence). The CDR3: CAWGAGLANYGYTF. In DNA, the CDR3 is TGTGCCTGGGGGGCGGGATTGGCTAACTATGGCTACACCTTC.

The chain couples TRBV19 to TRBJ1-1; 9 nucleotides agree with TRBD1. V shed 4 bases, J shed 3 bases, and the junction held 12 bases outside the gene matches. Per the germline V gene, CDR1 is LNHDA and CDR2 is SQIVND (reference sequence). The CDR3 has 17 residues. CDR3 loop: CASSTPDQGQGHTEAFF. CDR3 in DNA: TGTGCCAGTAGTACCCCCGATCAAGGACAGGGGCACACTGAAGCTTTCTTT.

The J gene is TRBJ2-3, the V gene TRBV5-4, with 9 bases fitting TRBD1. The CDR3 sequence is 14 residues long. Germline V CDR1 and CDR2: SGHNT, YYREEE (reference sequence). Unmatched junction bases numbered 4, after V lost 4 bases and J lost 4 bases. CDR3 amino acids: CASSRDRASDTQYF. For the CDR3, the DNA is TGTGCCAGCAGCCGGGACAGGGCATCAGATACGCAGTATTTT.

The V and J genes are TRBV2 and TRBJ2-3; possible D gene TRBD2, 6 bases. V was clipped by 8 bases and J by 0 bases, with 12 bases between them. The germline V gene has CDR1 SNHLY and CDR2 FYNNEI. The length of the CDR3 is 14 residues. CDR3 nucleotide sequence: TGTGCCAGCGGGGACTCATCTAGCACAGATACGCAGTATTTT. This encodes CASGDSSSTDTQYF.

The genes are TRBV11-2 and TRBJ2-7; no definite D call. Germline V gives CDR1 SGHAT, CDR2 FQNNGV. This CDR3 spans 14 amino acids. The V and J ends lost 2 bases and 3 bases respectively, with 11 bases between them. DNA of the CDR3: TGTGCCAGCAGCTTACGAGGAGATTTCTACGAGCAGTACTTC. Translated, it gives CASSLRGDFYEQYF.

The rearrangement joins TRBV29-1 to TRBJ2-7; weak D call: TRBD2 (6 bases). There are 13 residues in the CDR3. Germline CDR1 reads SQVTM; CDR2 reads ANQGSEA. Trimming shortened V by 5 bases and J by 0 bases, and 11 bases separated the two germline ends. The CDR3 region is CSVTGGSSYEQYF. The CDR3 DNA follows: TGCAGCGTTACCGGGGGAAGCTCCTACGAGCAGTACTTC.

The genes are TRBV18 and TRBJ2-5; the match to TRBD1 covers 9 bases. The length of the CDR3 is 13 residues. Germline CDR1 is KGHSH and CDR2 is LQKENI. The V and J ends lost 2 bases and 5 bases, in that order; junction bases with no gene match: 0. The CDR3: CASSPGQGETQYF. CDR3 nucleotide sequence: TGTGCCAGCTCACCAGGACAGGGGGAGACCCAGTACTTC.

The chain has TRBV18 and TRBJ2-7; 8 nucleotides agree with TRBD2. The junction had 14 bases not matched to a gene; V was cut back by 6 bases and J by 4 bases. The length of the CDR3 is 16 residues. The V gene's germline CDR1 is KGHSH and CDR2 LQKENI. The CDR3 region is CASSPRGAGEGYEQYF. The CDR3, as DNA: TGTGCCAGCTCTCCCCGGGGAGCGGGAGAGGGGTACGAGCAGTACTTC.

CDR3 loop: CASSSPTSGSADTQYF. The DNA for the CDR3 is TGCGCCAGCAGCTCCCCGACTAGCGGGAGCGCAGATACGCAGTATTTT. The chain carries TRBV5-1 and TRBJ2-3; TRBD2 matches 12 bases. Germline values: CDR1 SGHRS, CDR2 YFSETQ. There are 16 residues in the CDR3. Germline trimming cut 3 bases from V and 4 bases from J; bases unmatched to any gene: 6. Supplemented by reference TRBV5-1 and TRBJ2-3, the full variable domain reads KAGVTQTPRYLIKTRGQQVTLSCSPISGHRSVSWYQQTPGQGLQFLFEYFSETQRNKGNFPGRFSGRQFSNSRSEMNVSTLELGDSALYLCASSSPTSGSADTQYFGPGTRLTVL.

The genes are TRBV28 and TRBJ1-5, with 9 nucleotides matching TRBD1. The germline V gene has CDR1 MDHEN and CDR2 SYDVKM. The CDR3 extends over 15 amino acids. With V trimmed by 6 bases and J by 4 bases, 7 bases remained unmatched. CDR3 DNA sequence: TGTGCCAGCAGACTCGGGACAGGGAAAAATCAGCCCCAGCATTTT. Encoded protein: CASRLGTGKNQPQHF.

The CDR3 nucleotides are TGTGCCTGGAGTAATCGTAGAGTCTACACCTTC. Protein: CAWSNRRVYTF. The chain uses TRBV30 and TRBJ1-2; D uncertain. Trimming cost V 2 bases and J 10 bases, with 11 bases left between them. Germline V CDR1 and CDR2: GTSNPN, SVGIG (reference sequence). The CDR3 is 11 amino acids.

This chain uses TRBV29-1 with TRBJ2-3; TRBD2 matches 7 bases. Germline loops: CDR1 SQVTM, CDR2 ANQGSEA. With 2 bases clipped from V and 3 bases from J, the junction kept 2 bases outside the gene matches. The CDR3 length is 13 residues. CDR3 amino acids: CSVEQGGTDTQYF. The CDR3 DNA sequence: TGCAGCGTTGAACAGGGAGGGACAGATACGCAGTATTTT.

The rearrangement links TRBV4-1 to TRBJ2-4; 9 nucleotides match TRBD1. Trimming at V came to 0 bases and at J to 8 bases, leaving 8 bases not matched to a gene. This CDR3 spans 16 amino acids. Germline V gives CDR1 MGHRA, CDR2 YSYEKL. The CDR3 loop is CASSQDTGQGWDIQYF. The CDR3 bases are TGCGCCAGCAGCCAAGATACTGGACAGGGGTGGGACATTCAGTACTTC.

The chain carries TRBV7-6 and TRBJ1-2; D is unclear. V was cut by 5 bases and J by 3 bases, with 4 bases left in between. The CDR3 contains 11 residues. Germline values: CDR1 SGHVS, CDR2 FNYEAQ. The CDR3 here is CASSDHYGYTF. The CDR3 nucleotides read TGTGCCAGCAGCGACCACTATGGCTACACCTTC.

Here the CDR3 reads CATSSPNRDGRTYEQYF. The CDR3 DNA is TGTGCCACCAGCAGCCCTAACCGGGACGGCAGAACCTACGAGCAGTACTTC. The rearrangement joins TRBV15 to TRBJ2-7; D is tentatively TRBD1 or TRBD2 (5 bases each). V lost 3 bases, J lost 2 bases, and 20 bases lay in between. CDR3 length equals 17 residues. Germline lookup yields CDR1 LNHNV and CDR2 YYDKDF (reference sequence).

This clone was seen more than once but under ten times. This chain links TRBV27 with TRBJ1-1, with TRBD1 matching 7 bases. The ends lost 6 bases at V and 8 bases at J; junction bases unmatched: 6. Germline lookup yields CDR1 MNHEY and CDR2 SMNVEV (reference sequence). This CDR3 is built from 12 residues. CDR3: CASSQGGGEAFF. The DNA for the CDR3 is TGTGCCAGCAGCCAGGGGGGAGGGGAAGCTTTCTTT.

The V call is TRBV19, the J call TRBJ2-3, with D possibly matching TRBD1 (5 bases). The CDR3 extends over 13 amino acids. Germline CDR1 and CDR2: LNHDA and SQIVND (reference sequence). The ends were cut back, 5 bases at V and 6 bases at J, with 12 bases in the middle. The CDR3 sequence: CASSYSQGDTQYF. DNA for the CDR3: TGTGCCAGTAGTTATTCCCAGGGCGATACGCAGTATTTT.

The chain combines TRBV9 with TRBJ1-2; D perhaps matches TRBD1 (6 bases). V was cut by 2 bases and J by 5 bases, with 16 bases left in between. The CDR3 runs to 15 residues. CDR1 and CDR2 (germline): SGDLS, YYNGEE. The chain's CDR3 is CASSVSSSGVYGYTF. In DNA, the CDR3 is TGTGCCAGCAGCGTCTCGTCCTCAGGGGTTTATGGCTACACCTTC.

V is TRBV27 and J is TRBJ1-4; 7 bases match TRBD1. V was clipped by 7 bases and J by 11 bases; unmatched bases: 7. Germline V gives CDR1 MNHEY, CDR2 SMNVEV (reference sequence). This CDR3 is 12 amino acids long. The CDR3 nucleotides are TGTGCCAGCATCCCAACCAGGGGGAAACTGTTTTTT. Translation: CASIPTRGKLFF.

The count of this clone is one. The chain recombines TRBV18 with TRBJ1-2, with 7 bases that match TRBD1. From germline, CDR1 is KGHSH and CDR2 LQKENI. This CDR3 has 15 amino acids. V was pared by 3 bases and J by 6 bases, with 10 bases of the junction left unmatched. The CDR3 is CASSPASGGVHGYTF. The CDR3 nucleotides are TGTGCCAGCTCACCCGCGTCAGGGGGAGTCCATGGCTACACCTTC.

The V call is TRBV30, the J call TRBJ1-2; D is unresolved. The V and J ends lost 8 bases and 1 base respectively, with 17 bases between them. CDR1 is GTSNPN and CDR2 is SVGIG in the germline V gene (reference sequence). The CDR3 consists of 14 residues. CDR3 nucleotide sequence: TGTGCCCGAGGTCGGAGAAACCTTAACTATGGCTACACCTTC. Amino acid sequence: CARGRRNLNYGYTF.

This clone was counted a few times. The V gene is TRBV9, the J gene TRBJ2-3, with a tentative D call TRBD2 (5 bases). The ends were cut back, 2 bases at V and 4 bases at J, with 14 bases in the middle. Germline loops: CDR1 SGDLS, CDR2 YYNGEE. The CDR3 covers 15 residues. CDR3: CASSVRDSLSDTQYF. The CDR3 bases are TGTGCCAGCAGCGTCCGGGATTCTTTGTCAGATACGCAGTATTTT.

The V gene is TRBV7-6, the J gene TRBJ2-5, with 14 bases matching TRBD2. In germline, CDR1 is SGHVS, CDR2 FNYEAQ. This CDR3 comprises 19 residues. Trimming cost V 4 bases and J 1 base; bases outside gene matches: 11. CDR3 DNA sequence: TGTGCCAGCAGCTCCCCGGGACTAGCGGGGGTCATCAGCCAAGAGACCCAGTACTTC. Amino acid sequence: CASSSPGLAGVISQETQYF.